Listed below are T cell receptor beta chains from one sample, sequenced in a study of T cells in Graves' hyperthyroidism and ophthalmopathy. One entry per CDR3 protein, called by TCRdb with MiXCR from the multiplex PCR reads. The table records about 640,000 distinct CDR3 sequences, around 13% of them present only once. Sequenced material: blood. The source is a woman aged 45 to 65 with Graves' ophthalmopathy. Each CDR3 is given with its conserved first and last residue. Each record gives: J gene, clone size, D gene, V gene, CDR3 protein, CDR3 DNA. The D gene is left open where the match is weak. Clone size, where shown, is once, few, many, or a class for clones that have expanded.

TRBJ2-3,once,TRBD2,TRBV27,CASSLRVQLAGVPDTQYF,TGTGCCAGCAGTTTGAGAGTTCAGCTAGCGGGAGTCCCAGATACGCAGTATTTT
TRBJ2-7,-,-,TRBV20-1,CSASLVYEQYF,TGCAGTGCTAGCCTCGTCTACGAGCAGTACTTC
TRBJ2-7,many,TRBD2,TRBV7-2,CASSLAGPLAGGGYEQYF,TGTGCCAGCAGCTTAGCGGGGCCCCTAGCGGGAGGGGGGTACGAGCAGTACTTC
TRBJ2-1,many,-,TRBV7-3,CASSPFLGLGSSYNEQFF,TGTGCCAGCAGCCCCTTCTTGGGACTCGGGAGCTCCTACAATGAGCAGTTCTTC
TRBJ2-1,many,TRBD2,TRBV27,CASRPSGSRSYNEQFF,TGTGCCAGCAGACCAAGCGGGAGTAGGTCCTACAATGAGCAGTTCTTC
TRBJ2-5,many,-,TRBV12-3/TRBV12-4,CASTPGASGTQYF,TGTGCCAGCACCCCCGGGGCATCTGGGACCCAGTACTTC
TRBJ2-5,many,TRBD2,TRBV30,CARGGWGRETQYF,TGTGCCCGGGGAGGGTGGGGCCGAGAGACCCAGTACTTC
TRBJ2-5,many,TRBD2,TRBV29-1,CSVGGRARETQYF,TGCAGCGTTGGGGGGAGGGCCAGGGAGACCCAGTACTTC
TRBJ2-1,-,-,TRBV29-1,CSGTAETYNEQFF,TGCAGCGGGACCGCGGAAACCTACAATGAGCAGTTCTTC
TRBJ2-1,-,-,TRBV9,CASSVAPSPLNEQFF,TGTGCCAGCAGCGTAGCGCCTAGCCCCCTAAATGAGCAGTTCTTC
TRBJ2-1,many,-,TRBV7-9,CASSHSERGSYNEQFF,TGTGCCAGCAGCCACTCGGAGCGAGGCTCCTACAATGAGCAGTTCTTC
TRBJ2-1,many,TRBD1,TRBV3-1,CASSGTGVNEQFF,TGTGCCAGCAGCGGAACAGGGGTCAATGAGCAGTTCTTC
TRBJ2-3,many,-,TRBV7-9,CASSLRGSTDTQYF,TGTGCCAGCAGCCTAAGGGGTTCCACAGATACGCAGTATTTT
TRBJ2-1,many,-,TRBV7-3,CASSVYSQGPEQFF,TGTGCCAGCAGCGTCTACTCTCAGGGGCCTGAGCAGTTCTTC
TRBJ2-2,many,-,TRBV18,CASSPGTNTGELFF,TGTGCCAGCTCGCCCGGGACCAACACCGGGGAGCTGTTTTTT
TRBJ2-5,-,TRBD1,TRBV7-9,CASIPDRYQETQYF,TGTGCCAGCATACCGGACAGGTACCAAGAGACCCAGTACTTC
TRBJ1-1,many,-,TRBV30,CAWSVTRVGAFF,TGTGCCTGGAGTGTAACGAGGGTGGGAGCTTTCTTT
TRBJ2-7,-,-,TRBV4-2,CASSQGGTADEQYF,TGTGCCAGCAGCCAGGGAGGGACAGCAGACGAGCAGTACTTC
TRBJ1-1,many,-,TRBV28,CASSTPFNTEAFF,TGTGCCAGCAGTACCCCATTCAACACTGAAGCTTTCTTT
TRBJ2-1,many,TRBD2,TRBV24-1,CATSDRRAGGPPNEQFF,TGTGCCACCAGTGATAGGCGGGCGGGAGGGCCTCCCAATGAGCAGTTCTTC
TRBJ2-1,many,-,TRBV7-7,CASSLAGQNNEQFF,TGTGCTAGCAGCTTAGCGGGACAGAACAATGAGCAGTTCTTC
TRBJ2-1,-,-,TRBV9,CASSVDAGRGYNEQFF,TGTGCCAGCAGCGTAGACGCGGGAAGGGGCTACAATGAGCAGTTCTTC
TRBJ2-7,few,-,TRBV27,CASSLYLRGEQYF,TGTGCCAGCAGTTTATACCTTAGGGGTGAGCAGTACTTC
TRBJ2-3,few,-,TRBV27,CASSKRTVRDTQYF,TGTGCCAGCAGTAAACGGACAGTTCGGGATACGCAGTATTTT